A selection of T cell receptor beta chains follows, all from one sample in a study of blood T cell repertoires in COVID-19. Using immunoSEQ multiplex PCR, the repertoire was profiled, and TCRdb retains in-frame clones only, with some absent. Of about 160,000 clones listed, 70% to 90% are singletons. The sequenced material came from peripheral blood. The receptors derive from a woman between 50 and 59 years old with COVID-19, enrolled during active disease. The CDR3 runs from the conserved cysteine through the conserved F or W. Fields, in order: J gene, D gene, V gene, clone size, CDR3 DNA, CDR3 protein. A D gene is named only where the DNA matches it firmly. A row's size may be missing; if present it is once, few, many or a size class.

J: TRBJ2-2; D: TRBD2; V: TRBV7-2; size: NA; DNA: TGTGCCAGCAGCTTACAGCCAGCGGGGGGGGCCGGGGAGCTGTTTTTT; CDR3: CASSLQPAGGAGELFF
J: TRBJ1-3; D: NA; V: TRBV11-3; size: NA; DNA: TGTGCCAGCAGCTTAGGGGGAGCGCCTGGAAACACCATATATTTT; CDR3: CASSLGGAPGNTIYF
J: TRBJ2-7; D: TRBD2; V: TRBV6-5; size: once; DNA: TGTGCCAGCAGCCGGGGGGGGGAATACGAGCAGTACTTC; CDR3: CASSRGGEYEQYF
J: TRBJ2-7; D: TRBD1; V: TRBV10-3; size: NA; DNA: TGTGCCATCAGCACCGGGACAGACTCCTACGAGCAGTACTTC; CDR3: CAISTGTDSYEQYF
J: TRBJ1-4; D: TRBD1; V: TRBV30; size: NA; DNA: TGTGCCTGGAGGAGACAGGGGGGTTTTTATGAAAAACTGTTTTTT; CDR3: CAWRRQGGFYEKLFF
J: TRBJ2-7; D: NA; V: TRBV3-1/TRBV3-2; size: NA; DNA: TGTGCCAGCAGCCATTCCAACTACGAGCAGTACTTC; CDR3: CASSHSNYEQYF
J: TRBJ1-5; D: NA; V: TRBV19; size: NA; DNA: TGTGCCAGTAGTGTCGCCGGCCAGGGTTATCAGCCCCAGCATTTT; CDR3: CASSVAGQGYQPQHF
J: TRBJ1-5; D: TRBD1; V: TRBV18; size: NA; DNA: TGTGCCAGCTCACGGTCCACAGGGGATCAGCCCCAGCATTTT; CDR3: CASSRSTGDQPQHF
J: TRBJ1-4; D: NA; V: TRBV7-9; size: NA; DNA: TGTGCCAGCAGCAACCCCACAGGAGCAACTAATGAAAAACTGTTTTTT; CDR3: CASSNPTGATNEKLFF
J: TRBJ2-3; D: TRBD2; V: TRBV28; size: few; DNA: TGTGCCAGCGGTCCTAGCGGTATCACAGATACGCAGTATTTT; CDR3: CASGPSGITDTQYF
J: TRBJ2-5; D: NA; V: TRBV28; size: NA; DNA: TGTGCCAGCAGTCCCTTTGGGCTCCAAGAGACCCAGTACTTC; CDR3: CASSPFGLQETQYF
J: TRBJ2-7; D: NA; V: TRBV7-9; size: few; DNA: TGTGCCAGCAGCTCTCAACAGGGACCTCGATACGAGCAGTACTTC; CDR3: CASSSQQGPRYEQYF
J: TRBJ2-3; D: NA; V: TRBV4-2; size: once; DNA: TGTGCCAGCAGCCAAGCCCAGCGGCCTAGCACAGATACGCAGTATTTT; CDR3: CASSQAQRPSTDTQYF
J: TRBJ1-6; D: NA; V: TRBV30; size: NA; DNA: TGTGCCTTGGCAACCGAATCCTATAATTCACCCCTCCACTTT; CDR3: CALATESYNSPLHF
J: TRBJ1-5; D: TRBD1; V: TRBV9; size: NA; DNA: TGTGCCAGCAGCGTAGCCAGGGGGCCGGACATGTTCAATCAGCCCCAGCATTTT; CDR3: CASSVARGPDMFNQPQHF
J: TRBJ1-5; D: NA; V: TRBV10-2; size: NA; DNA: TGCGCCAGCAGTGATGGATCAGGTAGCAATCAGCCCCAGCATTTT; CDR3: CASSDGSGSNQPQHF
J: TRBJ1-5; D: NA; V: TRBV6-5; size: NA; DNA: TGTGCCAGCAGCGACCACACAGATAGCAATCAGCCCCAGCATTTT; CDR3: CASSDHTDSNQPQHF
J: TRBJ2-3; D: NA; V: TRBV10-3; size: NA; DNA: TGTGCCATCAGTGATGAGGTGGATACGCAGTATTTT; CDR3: CAISDEVDTQYF
J: TRBJ1-6; D: NA; V: TRBV4-1; size: NA; DNA: TGCGCCAGTCGGAACAGGGCCGATAATTCACCCCTCCACTTT; CDR3: CASRNRADNSPLHF
J: TRBJ2-1; D: TRBD2; V: TRBV4-1; size: NA; DNA: TGCGCCAGCAGCCCCGGGGGGTCGGTTTACAATGAGCAGTTCTTC; CDR3: CASSPGGSVYNEQFF
J: TRBJ2-2; D: TRBD2; V: TRBV7-9; size: NA; DNA: TGTGCCAGCAGCCCCACGGGGCTAGCGGGGGGGCCTAACAGGGAGCTGTTTTTT; CDR3: CASSPTGLAGGPNRELFF
J: TRBJ1-2; D: NA; V: TRBV9; size: NA; DNA: TGTGCCAGCAGCGTACAGGGGATCGGTGGCTACACCTTC; CDR3: CASSVQGIGGYTF
J: TRBJ2-5; D: NA; V: TRBV15; size: NA; DNA: TGTGCCACCAGCAGAGATCCCCCAGGGGGGTCCCAAGAGACCCAGTACTTC; CDR3: CATSRDPPGGSQETQYF
J: TRBJ1-2; D: NA; V: TRBV19; size: NA; DNA: TGTGCCAGTACCGATGAGGCCACCGGAGGGGGCTACACCTTC; CDR3: CASTDEATGGGYTF
J: TRBJ2-7; D: NA; V: TRBV4-1; size: NA; DNA: TGCGCCAGCAGCCAAGATCGTCTAGGAGGGAATTCCTACGAGCAGTACTTC; CDR3: CASSQDRLGGNSYEQYF
J: TRBJ1-1; D: NA; V: TRBV27; size: once; DNA: TGTGCCAGCAGTCCACAGAGTCCGAAGAGCACTGAAGCTTTCTTT; CDR3: CASSPQSPKSTEAFF
J: TRBJ2-7; D: TRBD2; V: TRBV29-1; size: NA; DNA: TGCAGCGCAGGGACTAGCGGGGGTTACGAGCAGTACTTC; CDR3: CSAGTSGGYEQYF
J: TRBJ2-7; D: TRBD1; V: TRBV5-4; size: NA; DNA: TGTGCCAGCAGCGCCGGGACAGGGGACTACGAGCAGTACTTC; CDR3: CASSAGTGDYEQYF
J: TRBJ2-7; D: TRBD1; V: TRBV16; size: NA; DNA: TGTGCCAGCAGCCAATTCGACAGGGGCTACGAGCAGTACTTC; CDR3: CASSQFDRGYEQYF
J: TRBJ2-1; D: TRBD1; V: TRBV7-2; size: NA; DNA: TGTGCCAGCAGCATCCGGACGGGACAGGGTGCCAATGAGCAGTTCTTC; CDR3: CASSIRTGQGANEQFF
J: TRBJ2-7; D: TRBD1; V: TRBV6-5; size: once; DNA: TGTGCCACCAAGAAAGGGACAGGGGTAATCGAGCAGTACTTC; CDR3: CATKKGTGVIEQYF
J: TRBJ1-5; D: NA; V: TRBV6-2/TRBV6-3; size: few; DNA: TGTGCCAGCAGTTACGGGGGGGCTCAGCCCCAGCATTTT; CDR3: CASSYGGAQPQHF
J: TRBJ1-2; D: TRBD1; V: TRBV5-6; size: NA; DNA: TGTGCCAGCAGCCCCAACAGGGGACGGGGCGGCTACACCTTC; CDR3: CASSPNRGRGGYTF
J: TRBJ2-3; D: NA; V: TRBV19; size: NA; DNA: TGTGCCAGTACCCCTCCGTTCGGGGGCACAGATACGCAGTATTTT; CDR3: CASTPPFGGTDTQYF
J: TRBJ2-7; D: NA; V: TRBV30; size: NA; DNA: TGTGCCTGGAGTGACGACAATCAGTACGAGCAGTACTTC; CDR3: CAWSDDNQYEQYF
J: TRBJ1-3; D: NA; V: TRBV10-3; size: NA; DNA: TGTGCCATCTCTTCCAACGCGCAGGGCGGAAACACCATATATTTT; CDR3: CAISSNAQGGNTIYF
J: TRBJ1-3; D: TRBD1; V: TRBV5-4; size: few; DNA: TGTGCCAGCAGCACCGGGACAGGGGGCTCTGGAAACACCATATATTTT; CDR3: CASSTGTGGSGNTIYF
J: TRBJ2-1; D: NA; V: TRBV27; size: NA; DNA: TGTGCCAGCAGTTTAGCAGGGGCGGCTTACAATGAGCAGTTCTTC; CDR3: CASSLAGAAYNEQFF
J: TRBJ1-2; D: NA; V: TRBV5-1; size: NA; DNA: TGCGCCAGCAGCTTGGCCGACAGTAACTATGGCTACACCTTC; CDR3: CASSLADSNYGYTF
J: TRBJ2-3; D: TRBD2; V: TRBV9; size: NA; DNA: TGTGCCAGCAGCGTAGCACTAGCGGAGCCATATACGCAGTATTTT; CDR3: CASSVALAEPYTQYF
J: TRBJ2-5; D: NA; V: TRBV10-3; size: NA; DNA: TGTGCCATCAGTGAGCGTGTACAGGCCGGGGAGACCCAGTACTTC; CDR3: CAISERVQAGETQYF
J: TRBJ2-1; D: TRBD1; V: TRBV5-1; size: few; DNA: TGCGCCAGCAACCCCCCCGGGACAGGGGGGAATGAGCAGTTCTTC; CDR3: CASNPPGTGGNEQFF
J: TRBJ1-5; D: NA; V: TRBV2; size: NA; DNA: TGTGCCAGCAAATTATCACCGACTAATCAGCCCCAGCATTTT; CDR3: CASKLSPTNQPQHF
J: TRBJ1-1; D: NA; V: TRBV9; size: NA; DNA: TGTGCCAGCAGCGCCCACCTCGACAGCAACACTGAAGCTTTCTTT; CDR3: CASSAHLDSNTEAFF
J: TRBJ1-6; D: NA; V: TRBV6-1; size: NA; DNA: TGTGCCAGCAGTGAAGGATTTGGGAAGGGGCCCCTCCACTTT; CDR3: CASSEGFGKGPLHF
J: TRBJ2-1; D: TRBD1; V: TRBV24-1; size: NA; DNA: TGTGCCACCAGTGATGAGGGACAGAGGCAGTTCTTC; CDR3: CATSDEGQRQFF
J: TRBJ2-5; D: NA; V: TRBV15; size: NA; DNA: TGTGCCACCAGCAGAGATCCAGGAGGGGAAGAGACCCAGTACTTC; CDR3: CATSRDPGGEETQYF
J: TRBJ1-6; D: NA; V: TRBV7-8; size: NA; DNA: TGTGCCAGCAGCCCATCGGACGGGGGGCCTCTCCACTTT; CDR3: CASSPSDGGPLHF
J: TRBJ1-2; D: TRBD1; V: TRBV11-2; size: NA; DNA: TGTGCCAGCAGCCCGGACAGGGCATATGGCTACACCTTC; CDR3: CASSPDRAYGYTF
J: TRBJ2-3; D: TRBD2; V: TRBV4-3; size: NA; DNA: TGCGCCAGCAGTCGAGAACGGGGGGGCCGCCCAGATACGCAGTATTTT; CDR3: CASSRERGGRPDTQYF
J: TRBJ2-1; D: NA; V: TRBV7-2; size: NA; DNA: TGTGCCAGCAGCTTGAGCTACAATGAGCAGTTCTTC; CDR3: CASSLSYNEQFF
J: TRBJ1-2; D: NA; V: TRBV12-5; size: NA; DNA: TGTGCTAGTGGCTGGGGACAAGGTATCGATGGCTACACCTTC; CDR3: CASGWGQGIDGYTF
J: TRBJ1-1; D: TRBD1; V: TRBV11-2; size: NA; DNA: TGTGCCAGCAGCCTAGAGACAGGGGGTTATACTGAAGCTTTCTTT; CDR3: CASSLETGGYTEAFF
J: TRBJ2-7; D: TRBD2; V: TRBV6-2/TRBV6-3; size: NA; DNA: TGTGCCAGCAGTTCTGGGCCGGGAGGCTACGAGCAGTACTTC; CDR3: CASSSGPGGYEQYF
J: TRBJ2-5; D: TRBD2; V: TRBV2; size: NA; DNA: TGTGCCAGCTCTAGCGGGGTTAACATAATGCTGGAGACCCAGTACTTC; CDR3: CASSSGVNIMLETQYF
J: TRBJ1-6; D: NA; V: TRBV12-3/TRBV12-4; size: NA; DNA: TGTGCCAGCAGTTTAGCCCTCAATTCACCCCTCCACTTT; CDR3: CASSLALNSPLHF
J: TRBJ1-6; D: NA; V: TRBV5-4; size: few; DNA: TGTGCCAGCAGCTTGGGTCAGGGGAATTCACCCCTCCACTTT; CDR3: CASSLGQGNSPLHF